This T cell receptor (beta chain) is from a study of T cell responses to AZD1222 COVID-19 vaccine. This CDR3 region has 13 residues. The V and J ends lost 4 bases and 4 bases respectively, with 10 bases between them. Germline V lookup: CDR1 SGHVS, CDR2 FNYEAQ. Data came from immunoSEQ multiplex PCR; TCRdb stores just in-frame clones and leaves some out. The sample lists some 200,000 clones; approximately 91% were seen once. This clone was counted only a few times. This TCR was recovered from an adult who received the AZD1222 COVID-19 vaccine. The V call is TRBV7-6, the J call TRBJ2-5; D is perhaps TRBD2 (6 bases). The specimen comprised peripheral blood, sampled 28 days after the second AZD1222 dose. This CDR3 is CASSSSVGETQYF. In DNA, the CDR3 is TGTGCCAGCAGCTCTAGCGTGGGAGAGACCCAGTACTTC.